The T cell receptor beta chain under discussion was sequenced for a study of CD8+ T cells in alopecia areata. As to treatment: oral pan-JAK inhibitor, 5-10 mg twice daily. Obtained from alopecia areata patients were lesional scalp punch biopsies along with peripheral blood. Sequencing templates came from extracted RNA that was reverse transcribed into cDNA. Sequencing used immunoSEQ multiplex PCR; TCRdb keeps in-frame clones, though not all of them. The sample carries about 100,000 clones, around 60% recorded once. Trimming took off 8 bases at V and 1 base at J, with 12 bases between the two ends. The CDR3 consists of 14 residues. Germline-derived CDR1 and CDR2 are SNHLY and FYNNEI.

The TCR originated in a human donor with alopecia areata. V usage is TRBV2 and J usage is TRBJ1-5; D may be TRBD1 (6 bases). The input for sequencing was CD8+ T cells sorted from blood, taken at approximately week 55, from a patient treated with tofacitinib. For the CDR3, the DNA is TGTGCCAGCGGAAGTCAGGGGAGCAATCAGCCCCAGCATTTT. Residues: CASGSQGSNQPQHF. The entire variable domain, with the rest obtained from reference TRBV2 and TRBJ1-5, is as follows: EPEVTQTPSHQVTQMGQEVILRCVPISNHLYFYWYRQILGQKVEFLVSFYNNEISEKSEIFDDQFSVERPDGSNFTLKIRSTKLEDSAMYFCASGSQGSNQPQHFGDGTRLSIL.